This T cell receptor beta chain came from a study of shared clonotypes between healthy human individuals. Study-wide results and limits: The study sampled only blood, and tissue repertoires likely differ.

Genomic DNA belonging to each subset was distributed in equal measure over several immunoSEQ plates. Sequenced by immunoSEQ multiplex PCR; TCRdb stores in-frame clones only, minus some. The table shows 2 million to 2.5 million clones, with 80% to 95% occurring only once. Trimming left V 7 bases short and J 4 bases short, with 17 bases between. The CDR3 length is 15 residues. In germline, CDR1 is MDHEN, CDR2 SYDVKM. Comment on this clone: Its target is not known.

Input material: naive CD4+ T cells from PBMCs. The subset is: CD45RA+ positively selected. This sequence was found in a man younger than 30 in good health. Some clones in this sample may be carry-over from other donors' samples. V gene TRBV28 combines with J gene TRBJ2-1; D may correspond to TRBD1 or TRBD2 (6 bases each). The DNA for the CDR3 is TGTGCCAGCACCCTAGGGGGGTTGCTTTACAATGAGCAGTTCTTC. As protein: CASTLGGLLYNEQFF.